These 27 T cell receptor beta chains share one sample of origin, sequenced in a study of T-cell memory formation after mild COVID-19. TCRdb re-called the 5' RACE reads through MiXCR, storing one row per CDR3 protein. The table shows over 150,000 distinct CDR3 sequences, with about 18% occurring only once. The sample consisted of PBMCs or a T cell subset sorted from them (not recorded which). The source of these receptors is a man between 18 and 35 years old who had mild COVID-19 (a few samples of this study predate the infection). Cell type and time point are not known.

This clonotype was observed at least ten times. The CDR3 region is CASSFAEGDEQYF. The CDR3 region has the DNA TGCGCCAGCAGCTTCGCTGAGGGGGACGAGCAGTACTTC. The chain combines TRBV5-1 with TRBJ2-7, with D possibly being TRBD1 (6 bases). Trimming stripped 2 bases from V and 5 bases from J, with 11 bases between. The CDR3 covers 13 residues. Germline CDR1 SGHRS, CDR2 YFSETQ.

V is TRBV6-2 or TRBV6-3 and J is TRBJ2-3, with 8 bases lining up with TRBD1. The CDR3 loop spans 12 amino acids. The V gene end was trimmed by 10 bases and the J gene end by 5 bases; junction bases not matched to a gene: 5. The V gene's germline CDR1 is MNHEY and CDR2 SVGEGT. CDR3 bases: TGTGCCACCGGACAGGGAAGAGATACGCAGTATTTT. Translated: CATGQGRDTQYF.

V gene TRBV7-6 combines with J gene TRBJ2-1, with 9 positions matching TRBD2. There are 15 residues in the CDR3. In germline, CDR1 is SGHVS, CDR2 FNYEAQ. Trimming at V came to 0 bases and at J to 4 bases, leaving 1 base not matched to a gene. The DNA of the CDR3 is TGTGCCAGCAGCTTAGCTAGCGGGGGATACAATGAGCAGTTCTTC. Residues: CASSLASGGYNEQFF.

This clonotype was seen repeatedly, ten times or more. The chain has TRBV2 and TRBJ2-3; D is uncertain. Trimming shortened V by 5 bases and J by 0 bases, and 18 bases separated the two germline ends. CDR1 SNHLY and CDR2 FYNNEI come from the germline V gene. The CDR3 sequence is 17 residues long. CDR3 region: CASSPFIEVLSTDTQYF. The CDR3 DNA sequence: TGTGCCAGCAGTCCCTTTATCGAAGTATTGAGCACAGATACGCAGTATTTT.

CDR3 coding DNA: TGTGCCAGCACCAAAAGGGACGCTGAAGCTTTCTTT. This codes for CASTKRDAEAFF. The J gene is TRBJ1-1, the V gene TRBV6-2 or TRBV6-3; a weak D match, TRBD1 (5 bases). The CDR3 is 12 amino acids. Germline V CDR1 and CDR2: MNHEY, SVGEGT. Trimming pared 7 bases from V and 6 bases from J, leaving 12 bases between.

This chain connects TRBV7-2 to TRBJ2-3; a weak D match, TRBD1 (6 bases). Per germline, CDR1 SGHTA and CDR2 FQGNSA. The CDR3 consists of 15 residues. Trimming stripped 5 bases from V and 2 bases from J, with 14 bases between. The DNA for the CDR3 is TGTGCCAGCAGCCCACAGGGCTACCCCACAGATACGCAGTATTTT. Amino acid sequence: CASSPQGYPTDTQYF. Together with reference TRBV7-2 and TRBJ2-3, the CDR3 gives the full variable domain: GAGVSQSPSNKVTEKGKDVELRCDPISGHTALYWYRQSLGQGLEFLIYFQGNSAPDKSGLPSDRFSAERTGGSVSTLTIQRTQQEDSAVYLCASSPQGYPTDTQYFGPGTRLTVL.

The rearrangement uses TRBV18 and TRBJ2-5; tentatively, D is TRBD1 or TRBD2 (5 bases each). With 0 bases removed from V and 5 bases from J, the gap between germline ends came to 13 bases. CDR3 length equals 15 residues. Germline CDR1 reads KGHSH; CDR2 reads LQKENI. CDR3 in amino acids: CASSPPERGAETQYF. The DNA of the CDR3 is TGTGCCAGCTCACCACCGGAGAGGGGCGCTGAGACCCAGTACTTC. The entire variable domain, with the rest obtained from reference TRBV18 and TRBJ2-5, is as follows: NAGVMQNPRHLVRRRGQEARLRCSPMKGHSHVYWYRQLPEEGLKFMVYLQKENIIDESGMPKERFSAEFPKEGPSILRIQQVVRGDSAAYFCASSPPERGAETQYFGPGTRLLVL.

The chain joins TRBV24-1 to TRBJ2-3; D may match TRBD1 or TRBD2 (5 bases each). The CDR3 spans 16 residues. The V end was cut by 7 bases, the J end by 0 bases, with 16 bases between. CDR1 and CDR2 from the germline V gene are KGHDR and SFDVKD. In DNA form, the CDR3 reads TGTGCCACCAGCCCATCGGGGCAGGCCAGCACAGATACGCAGTATTTT. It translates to CATSPSGQASTDTQYF.

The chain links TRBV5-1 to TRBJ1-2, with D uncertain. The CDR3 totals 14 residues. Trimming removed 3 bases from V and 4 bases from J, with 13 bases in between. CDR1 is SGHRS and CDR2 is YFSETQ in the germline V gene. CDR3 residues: CASSSTEGGYGYTF. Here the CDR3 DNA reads TGCGCCAGCAGCTCAACCGAGGGAGGCTATGGCTACACCTTC.

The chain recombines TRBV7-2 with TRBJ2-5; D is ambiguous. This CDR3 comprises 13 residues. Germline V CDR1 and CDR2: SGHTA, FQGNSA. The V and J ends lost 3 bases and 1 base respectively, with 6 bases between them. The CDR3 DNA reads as TGTGCCAGCAGCTTTTTCAGCCAAGAGACCCAGTACTTC. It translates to CASSFFSQETQYF.

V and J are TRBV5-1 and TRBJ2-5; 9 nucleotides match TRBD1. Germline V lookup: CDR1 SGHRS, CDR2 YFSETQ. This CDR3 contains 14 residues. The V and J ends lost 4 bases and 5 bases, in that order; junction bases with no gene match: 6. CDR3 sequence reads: CASSTTGGEETQYF. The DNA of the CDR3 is TGCGCCAGCAGCACCACAGGGGGCGAGGAGACCCAGTACTTC.

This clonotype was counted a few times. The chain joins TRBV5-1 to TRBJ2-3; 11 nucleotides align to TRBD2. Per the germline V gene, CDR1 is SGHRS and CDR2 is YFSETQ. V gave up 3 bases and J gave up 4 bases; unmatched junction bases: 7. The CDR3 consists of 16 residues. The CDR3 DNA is TGCGCCAGCAGCTCCATTCTAGCGGGGGGTGCAGATACGCAGTATTTT. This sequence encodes CASSSILAGGADTQYF. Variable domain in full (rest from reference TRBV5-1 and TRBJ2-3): KAGVTQTPRYLIKTRGQQVTLSCSPISGHRSVSWYQQTPGQGLQFLFEYFSETQRNKGNFPGRFSGRQFSNSRSEMNVSTLELGDSALYLCASSSILAGGADTQYFGPGTRLTVL.

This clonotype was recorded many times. DNA for the CDR3: TGCGCCAGCAGCCTCCGGGCCGGGGAGCTGTTTTTT. Translating gives CASSLRAGELFF. The chain uses TRBV23-1 and TRBJ2-2; D ambiguous. TRBV23-1 is an ORF, with its function uncertain. The CDR3 extends over 12 amino acids. Trimming stripped 6 bases from V and 6 bases from J, with 8 bases between.

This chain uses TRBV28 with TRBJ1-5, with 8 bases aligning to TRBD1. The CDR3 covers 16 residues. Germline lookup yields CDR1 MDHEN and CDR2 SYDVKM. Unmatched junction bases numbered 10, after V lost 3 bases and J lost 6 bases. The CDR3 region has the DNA TGTGCCAGCAGTTTGTCCCAGGGGGCGCCTGGTCAGCCCCAGCATTTT. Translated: CASSLSQGAPGQPQHF.

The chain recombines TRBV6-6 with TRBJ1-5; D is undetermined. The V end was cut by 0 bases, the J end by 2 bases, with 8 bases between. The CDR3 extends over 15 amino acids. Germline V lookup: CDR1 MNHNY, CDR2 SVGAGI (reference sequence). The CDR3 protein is CASSYSVQGNQPQHF. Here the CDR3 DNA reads TGTGCCAGCAGTTACTCGGTTCAGGGCAATCAGCCCCAGCATTTT.

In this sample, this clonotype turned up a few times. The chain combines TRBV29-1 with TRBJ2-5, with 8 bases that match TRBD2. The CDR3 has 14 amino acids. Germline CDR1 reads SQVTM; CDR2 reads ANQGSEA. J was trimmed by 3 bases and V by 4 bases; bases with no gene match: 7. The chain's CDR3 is CSVGPGGRKETQYF. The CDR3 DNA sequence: TGCAGCGTTGGGCCGGGGGGGAGGAAAGAGACCCAGTACTTC.

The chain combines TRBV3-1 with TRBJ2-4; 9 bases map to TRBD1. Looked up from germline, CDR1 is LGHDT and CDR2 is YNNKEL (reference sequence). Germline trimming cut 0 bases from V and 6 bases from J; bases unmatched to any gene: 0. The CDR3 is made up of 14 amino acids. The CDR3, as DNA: TGTGCCAGCAGCCAAGAGGGACAGGGAAACATTCAGTACTTC. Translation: CASSQEGQGNIQYF.

The CDR3 loop is CASSLEGVGVGAFF. The CDR3 DNA follows: TGTGCCAGCAGCTTAGAAGGGGTTGGGGTAGGAGCTTTCTTT. This chain uses TRBV11-2 with TRBJ1-1; a weak D match, TRBD1 (5 bases). Germline V lookup: CDR1 SGHAT, CDR2 FQNNGV. V lost 0 bases and J lost 10, with 15 bases in between. The CDR3 contains 14 residues.

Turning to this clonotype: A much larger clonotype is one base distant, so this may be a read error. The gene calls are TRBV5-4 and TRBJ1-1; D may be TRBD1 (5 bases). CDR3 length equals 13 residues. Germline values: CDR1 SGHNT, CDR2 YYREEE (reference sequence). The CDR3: CASGLGGSGRAFF. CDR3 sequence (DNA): TGTGCCAGCGGCTTGGGGGGGTCCGGCCGGGCTTTCTTT.

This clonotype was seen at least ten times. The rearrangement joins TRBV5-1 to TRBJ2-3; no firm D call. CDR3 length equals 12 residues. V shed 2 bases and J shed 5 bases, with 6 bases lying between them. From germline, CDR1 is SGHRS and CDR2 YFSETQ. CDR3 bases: TGCGCCAGCAGCTTAAGTGAAGATACGCAGTATTTT. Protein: CASSLSEDTQYF.

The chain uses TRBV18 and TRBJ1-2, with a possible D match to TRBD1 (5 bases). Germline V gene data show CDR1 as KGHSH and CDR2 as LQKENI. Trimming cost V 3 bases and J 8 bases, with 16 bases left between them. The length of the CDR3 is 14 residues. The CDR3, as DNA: TGTGCCAGCTCACCCCCCGACAGCCAAGTAGGCTACACCTTC. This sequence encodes CASSPPDSQVGYTF.

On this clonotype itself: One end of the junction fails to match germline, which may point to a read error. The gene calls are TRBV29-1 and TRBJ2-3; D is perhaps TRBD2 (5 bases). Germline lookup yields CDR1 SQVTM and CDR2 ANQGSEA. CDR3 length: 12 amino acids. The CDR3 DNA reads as TGCCGCGTCGGCCTAAGAGGGGATACGCAGTATTTT. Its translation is CRVGLRGDTQYF.

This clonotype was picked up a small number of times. The CDR3 DNA follows: TGTGCCAGCTCAATAACCACGGGGGGAAGGACAGATACGCAGTATTTT. It specifies CASSITTGGRTDTQYF. This sequence joins TRBV18 and TRBJ2-3; 7 bases agree with TRBD2. The CDR3 extends over 16 amino acids. J gave up 3 bases and V 5 bases, and 11 bases lay outside the gene matches. Germline assignment: CDR1 KGHSH and CDR2 LQKENI.

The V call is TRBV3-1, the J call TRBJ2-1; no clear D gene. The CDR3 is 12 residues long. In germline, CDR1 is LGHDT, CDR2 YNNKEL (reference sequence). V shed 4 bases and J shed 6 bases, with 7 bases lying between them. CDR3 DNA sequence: TGTGCCAGCAGCCTCTTGGGCAATGAGCAGTTCTTC. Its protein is CASSLLGNEQFF.

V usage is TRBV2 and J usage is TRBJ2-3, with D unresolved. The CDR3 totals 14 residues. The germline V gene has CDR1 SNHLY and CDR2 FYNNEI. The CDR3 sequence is CATAGLLQGDTQYF. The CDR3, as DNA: TGTGCTACAGCCGGGCTTCTTCAAGGGGATACGCAGTATTTT.

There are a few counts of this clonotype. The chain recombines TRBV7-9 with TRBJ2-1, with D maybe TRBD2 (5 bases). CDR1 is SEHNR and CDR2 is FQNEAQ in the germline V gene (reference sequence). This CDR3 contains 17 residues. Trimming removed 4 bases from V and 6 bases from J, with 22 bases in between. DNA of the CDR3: TGTGCCAGCAGCTCCCTTCTCTGGGATTGGGAGCTCAATGAGCAGTTCTTC. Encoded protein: CASSSLLWDWELNEQFF. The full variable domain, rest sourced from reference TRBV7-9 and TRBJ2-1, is DTGVSQNPRHKITKRGQNVTFRCDPISEHNRLYWYRQTLGQGPEFLTYFQNEAQLEKSRLLSDRFSAERPKGSFSTLEIQRTEQGDSAMYLCASSSLLWDWELNEQFFGPGTRLTVL.

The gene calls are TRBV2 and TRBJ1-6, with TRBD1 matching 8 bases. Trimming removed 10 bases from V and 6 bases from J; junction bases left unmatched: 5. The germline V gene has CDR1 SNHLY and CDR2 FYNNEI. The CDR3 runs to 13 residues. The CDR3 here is CAISGQGNSPLHF. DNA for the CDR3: TGTGCCATCTCAGGACAGGGTAATTCACCCCTCCACTTT.